This T cell receptor (beta chain) emerged from a study of cytomegalovirus exposure and HLA in healthy donors. This clone came up once. The antigen is not known. Both 60 Vbeta primers and 13 Jbeta primers went into the PCR. The repertoire was sequenced with immunoSEQ multiplex PCR; TCRdb's copy has only in-frame clones and lacks some. The data hold about 190,000 clones, with 85% observed a single time. Donors showed nominal health when sampled, although they likely had unrecorded immune exposures. Findings and caveats of the study: The study listed 164 cytomegalovirus-associated TCR beta chains.

This CDR3 contains 15 residues. CDR1 is MNHEY, CDR2 SVGAGI, per germline. Trimming cost V 0 bases and J 3 bases, with 12 bases left between them. The sequence was obtained from a boy aged 2 to 10 in good health and CMV-seronegative. The source material was PBMCs. This chain connects TRBV6-5 to TRBJ2-7; no reliable D call. The CDR3 loop reads CASSYSLVNNYEQYF. The CDR3 DNA follows: TGTGCCAGCAGTTACTCGCTCGTCAACAACTACGAGCAGTACTTC.